This TCR beta chain was obtained from a study of T cell responses to AZD1222 COVID-19 vaccine. Only in-frame clones appear in the TCRdb table, and some are missing; sequencing was by immunoSEQ multiplex PCR. The table has some 82,000 clones, about 90% seen once. Notes on this clone: Antigen: not known.

Study findings and constraints: Spike-specific TCR breadth and depth grew following two AZD1222 doses.

Per germline, CDR1 SGHNT and CDR2 YYREEE (reference sequence). The CDR3 is 15 residues long. V was trimmed by 4 bases and J by 7 bases, leaving 21 bases between them. Sequencing used peripheral blood, obtained on day 0 of AZD1222 vaccination. The chain links TRBV5-4 to TRBJ2-7; D remains unclear. The sequence came from an adult in good health. CDR3 amino acids: CASSGPPGPHVEQYF. DNA of the CDR3: TGTGCCAGCAGCGGACCCCCGGGCCCCCATGTGGAGCAGTACTTC.